The 7 T cell receptor beta chains below come from one sample, sequenced in a study of T cells in Graves' hyperthyroidism and ophthalmopathy. TCR beta CDR3 region amplification was performed from RNA transcripts. HTBI primers were the set used in a first-round RT-PCR of the TCR CDR3. MiXCR, run by TCRdb on the multiplex PCR reads, gives a single entry per CDR3 protein. The sample has 620,000 or so distinct CDR3 sequences, more than 12% seen once; the top ten hold about an eighth. Input material: blood. The receptors shown here come from a woman in her fifties or sixties with Graves' ophthalmopathy.

Worth noting for this clonotype: A clone one base away is much larger, so this may be a read error. The CDR3 DNA reads as TGCGCCAGCAGCCGATGGCAGGGTGATAATTCACCCCTCCACTTT. This translates into CASSRWQGDNSPLHF. V usage is TRBV5-1 and J usage is TRBJ1-6; TRBD1 is a possible D gene (5 bases). CDR1 SGHRS and CDR2 YFSETQ come from the germline V gene. Trimming shortened V by 4 bases and J by 5 bases, and 13 bases separated the two germline ends. The CDR3 is 15 residues long.

This clonotype was recorded at least ten times. This chain joins TRBV7-2 and TRBJ2-7; TRBD2 matches 9 bases. This CDR3 has 17 residues. The junction had 14 bases not matched to a gene; V was cut back by 3 bases and J by 5 bases. Germline CDR1 SGHTA, CDR2 FQGNSA. CDR3 nucleotide sequence: TGTGCCAGCAGCTTGAGGTGGCGGGAGGGCCCGGGGAACGAGCAGTACTTC. Amino acids: CASSLRWREGPGNEQYF. The variable domain in full, completed from reference TRBV7-2 and TRBJ2-7, reads GAGVSQSPSNKVTEKGKDVELRCDPISGHTALYWYRQSLGQGLEFLIYFQGNSAPDKSGLPSDRFSAERTGGSVSTLTIQRTQQEDSAVYLCASSLRWREGPGNEQYFGPGTRLTVT.

Turning to this clonotype: Just one base apart from a much larger clone, this may be a read error. This sequence joins TRBV2 and TRBJ2-7; TRBD1 matches at 8 bases. This CDR3 comprises 14 residues. Germline loops: CDR1 SNHLY, CDR2 FYNNEI. Trimming took 4 bases from V and 6 from J; bases not matched to a gene: 8. The DNA for the CDR3 is TGTGCCAGCAGTGCACGAGACAGGGGCTGCGAGCAGTACTTC. Amino acid sequence: CASSARDRGCEQYF.

This clonotype came up many times. J is TRBJ2-1 and V is TRBV11-2; 9 bases are a match to TRBD2. Germline V gene lookup returns CDR1 SGHAT and CDR2 FQNNGV. Germline trimming cut 4 bases from V and 4 bases from J; bases unmatched to any gene: 11. This CDR3 is built from 17 residues. The CDR3, as DNA: TGTGCCAGCAGCTCAGGGACTAGCCTGGCCGCATACAATGAGCAGTTCTTC. Its protein is CASSSGTSLAAYNEQFF.

The sample holds a few counts of this clonotype. The junction shows a germline mismatch at one end, possibly a read error. J is TRBJ2-3 and V is TRBV6-1, with TRBD2 matching over 9 bases. The CDR3 covers 16 residues. Germline V lookup: CDR1 MNHNS, CDR2 SASEGT. This chain's CDR3 is CASSRHSGSYTNTQYF. Here the CDR3 DNA reads TGTGCCAGCAGTCGACATAGCGGGAGTTACACAAATACGCAGTATTTT.

Many counts were recorded for this clonotype. This chain links TRBV11-2 with TRBJ2-1; the D call may be TRBD1 or TRBD2 (5 bases each). CDR1 is SGHAT, CDR2 FQNNGV, per germline. The CDR3 runs to 18 residues. Trimming removed 2 bases from V and 4 bases from J, with 21 bases in between. As DNA, the CDR3 is TGTGCCAGCAGCTTAAGGCTAGGCGGTCAGGGACCGTACAATGAGCAGTTCTTC. Translated, it gives CASSLRLGGQGPYNEQFF.

This clonotype has more than one count but fewer than ten. The genes are TRBV7-8 and TRBJ2-7; 11 bases match TRBD2. Germline CDR1 is SGHVS and CDR2 is FQNEAQ. Trimming cost V 0 bases and J 3 bases; bases outside gene matches: 13. CDR3 length: 19 amino acids. The CDR3 spells CASSLARRTLAGGFYEQYF. In nucleotides, the CDR3 is TGTGCCAGCAGCTTAGCCCGTAGAACCTTAGCGGGAGGGTTCTACGAGCAGTACTTC.